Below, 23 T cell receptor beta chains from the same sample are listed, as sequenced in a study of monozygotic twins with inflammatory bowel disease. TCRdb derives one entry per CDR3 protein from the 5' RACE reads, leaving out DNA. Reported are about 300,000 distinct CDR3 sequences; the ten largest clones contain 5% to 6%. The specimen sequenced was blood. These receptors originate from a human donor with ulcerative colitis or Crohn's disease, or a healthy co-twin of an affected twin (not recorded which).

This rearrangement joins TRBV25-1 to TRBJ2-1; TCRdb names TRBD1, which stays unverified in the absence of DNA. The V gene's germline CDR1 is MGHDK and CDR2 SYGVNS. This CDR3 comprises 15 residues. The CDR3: CASSDFLAGMGEQFF. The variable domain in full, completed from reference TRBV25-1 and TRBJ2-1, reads EADIYQTPRYLVIGTGKKITLECSQTMGHDKMYWYQQDPGMELHLIHYSYGVNSTEKGDLSSESTVSRIRTEHFPLTLESARPSHTSQYLCASSDFLAGMGEQFFGPGTRLTVL.

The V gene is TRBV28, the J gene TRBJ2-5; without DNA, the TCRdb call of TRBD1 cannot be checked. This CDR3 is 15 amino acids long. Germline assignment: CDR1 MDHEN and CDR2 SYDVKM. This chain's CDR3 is CASSAPQGARETQYF.

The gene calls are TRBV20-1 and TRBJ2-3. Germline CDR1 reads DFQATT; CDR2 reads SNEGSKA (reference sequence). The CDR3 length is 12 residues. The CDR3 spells CSVKKSTDTQYF.

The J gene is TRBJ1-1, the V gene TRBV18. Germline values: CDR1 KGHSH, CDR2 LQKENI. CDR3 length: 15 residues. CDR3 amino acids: CASSPPSRLNTEAFF.

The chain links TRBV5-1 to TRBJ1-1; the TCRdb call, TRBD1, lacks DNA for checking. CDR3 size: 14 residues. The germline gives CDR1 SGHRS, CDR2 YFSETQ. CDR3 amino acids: CASSFNRDDTEAFF. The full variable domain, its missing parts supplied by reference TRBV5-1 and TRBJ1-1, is KAGVTQTPRYLIKTRGQQVTLSCSPISGHRSVSWYQQTPGQGLQFLFEYFSETQRNKGNFPGRFSGRQFSNSRSEMNVSTLELGDSALYLCASSFNRDDTEAFFGQGTRLTVV.

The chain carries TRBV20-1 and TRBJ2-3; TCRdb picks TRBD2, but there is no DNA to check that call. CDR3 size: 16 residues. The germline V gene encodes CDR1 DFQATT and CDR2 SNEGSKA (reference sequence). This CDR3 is CSASQAVARVTDTQYF.

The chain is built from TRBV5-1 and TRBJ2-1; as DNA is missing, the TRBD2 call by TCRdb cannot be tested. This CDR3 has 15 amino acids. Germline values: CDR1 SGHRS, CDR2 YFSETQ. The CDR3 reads CASTFGLAGLNEQFF.

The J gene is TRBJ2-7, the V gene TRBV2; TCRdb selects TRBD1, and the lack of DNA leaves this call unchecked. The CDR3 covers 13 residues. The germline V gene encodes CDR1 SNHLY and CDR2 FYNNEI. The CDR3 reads CASSGGESDEQYF.

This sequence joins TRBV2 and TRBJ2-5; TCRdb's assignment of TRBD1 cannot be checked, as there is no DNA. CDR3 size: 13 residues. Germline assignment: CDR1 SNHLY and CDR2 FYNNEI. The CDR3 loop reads CASSEIREETQYF. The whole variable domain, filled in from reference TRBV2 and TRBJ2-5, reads EPEVTQTPSHQVTQMGQEVILRCVPISNHLYFYWYRQILGQKVEFLVSFYNNEISEKSEIFDDQFSVERPDGSNFTLKIRSTKLEDSAMYFCASSEIREETQYFGPGTRLLVL.

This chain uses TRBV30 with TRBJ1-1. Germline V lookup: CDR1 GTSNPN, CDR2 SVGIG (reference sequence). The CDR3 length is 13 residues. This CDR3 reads CAWSVQTNTEAFF.

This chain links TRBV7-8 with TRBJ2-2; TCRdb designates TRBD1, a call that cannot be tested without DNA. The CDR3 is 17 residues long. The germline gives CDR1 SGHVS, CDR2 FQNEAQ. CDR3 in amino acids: CASSRNHQGVRTGELFF.

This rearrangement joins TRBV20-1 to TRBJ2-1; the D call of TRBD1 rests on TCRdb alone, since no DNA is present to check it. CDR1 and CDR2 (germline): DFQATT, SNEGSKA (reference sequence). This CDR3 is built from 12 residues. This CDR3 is CSEPGQGNEQFF.

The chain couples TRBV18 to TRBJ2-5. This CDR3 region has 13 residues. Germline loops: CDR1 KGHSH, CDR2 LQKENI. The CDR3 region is CASSRSFQETQYF.

CDR3 protein: CASSSRSLAGGRETQYF. The chain joins TRBV5-6 to TRBJ2-5; no DNA is available, so the TRBD2 call from TCRdb remains unchecked. CDR1 SGHDT and CDR2 YYEEEE come from the germline V gene. The CDR3 covers 17 residues.

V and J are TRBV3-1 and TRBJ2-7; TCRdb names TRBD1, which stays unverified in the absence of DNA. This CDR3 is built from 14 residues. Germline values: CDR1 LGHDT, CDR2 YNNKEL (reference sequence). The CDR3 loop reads CASSQPGQGYEQYF.

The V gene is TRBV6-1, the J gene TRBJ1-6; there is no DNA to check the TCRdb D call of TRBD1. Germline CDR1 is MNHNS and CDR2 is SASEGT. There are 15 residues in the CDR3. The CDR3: CASSPPDRDDSPLHF.

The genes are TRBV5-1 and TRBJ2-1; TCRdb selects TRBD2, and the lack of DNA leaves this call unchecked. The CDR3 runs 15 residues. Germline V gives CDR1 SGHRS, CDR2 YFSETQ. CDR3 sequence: CASSLALAGINEQFF.

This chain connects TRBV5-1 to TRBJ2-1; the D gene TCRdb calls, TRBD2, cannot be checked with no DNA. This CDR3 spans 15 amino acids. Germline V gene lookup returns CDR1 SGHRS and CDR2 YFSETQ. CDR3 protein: CASSFSSAGTNEQFF.

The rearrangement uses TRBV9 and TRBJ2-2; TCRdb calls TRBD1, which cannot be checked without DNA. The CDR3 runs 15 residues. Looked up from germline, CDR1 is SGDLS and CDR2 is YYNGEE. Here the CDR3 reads CASSVFSGAHGELFF. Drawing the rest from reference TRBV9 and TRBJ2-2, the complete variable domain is DSGVTQTPKHLITATGQRVTLRCSPRSGDLSVYWYQQSLDQGLQFLIQYYNGEERAKGNILERFSAQQFPDLHSELNLSSLELGDSALYFCASSVFSGAHGELFFGEGSRLTVL.

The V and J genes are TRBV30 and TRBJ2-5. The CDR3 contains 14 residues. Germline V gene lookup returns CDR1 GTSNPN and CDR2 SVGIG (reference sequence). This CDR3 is CACRRPAVTETQYF.

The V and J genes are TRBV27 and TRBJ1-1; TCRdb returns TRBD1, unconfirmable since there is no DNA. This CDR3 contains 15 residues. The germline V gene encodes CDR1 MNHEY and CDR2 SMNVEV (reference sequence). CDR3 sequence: CASSDQDRVVREAFF.

CDR3: CASSSLGQSNQPQHF. The chain recombines TRBV7-2 with TRBJ1-5; with no DNA, the TCRdb D assignment of TRBD1 cannot be verified. The germline V gene has CDR1 SGHTA and CDR2 FQGNSA. The CDR3 sequence is 15 residues long.

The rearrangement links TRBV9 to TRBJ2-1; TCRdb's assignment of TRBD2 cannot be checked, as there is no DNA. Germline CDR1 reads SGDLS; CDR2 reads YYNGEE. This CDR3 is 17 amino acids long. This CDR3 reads CASSPPGAGPSYNEQFF.